This TCR beta chain was recorded in a study of tissue T cells after allogeneic stem cell transplantation. General study results and limits: Limitations included a small, clinically heterogeneous cohort and limited sampling depth. Within patients, tissue anatomy strongly shaped TCR repertoire composition.

CDR1 and CDR2 (germline): MSHET, SYDVDS. The CDR3 is 12 amino acids. V was cut by 4 bases and J by 4 bases, with 8 bases left in between. TCRbeta CDR3 was sequenced at survey depth with template counts. TCRdb keeps only in-frame clones here, not all; method: immunoSEQ multiplex PCR. In the table there are about 4,200 clones, 45% to 60% of which are singletons. There are a few counts of this clone. What it recognizes is unknown. The gene names given are mouse names. Sequencing ends 1 residue short of the CDR3 end; the germline J gene provides the rest. Specified time point: mouse harvest day 7 after allogeneic transplant. The graft held 10^6 splenic CD5+ T cells and 10^7 T-cell-depleted bone marrow cells. B6 (H2b) cells into BALB/c (H2d) mice; tissues taken at day 7 or 14.

The specimen sequenced was lymph node tissue. This TCR derives from a female BALB/c mouse given C57BL/6 T cells with graft-versus-host disease after an allogeneic hematopoietic cell transplant. The chain carries TRBV29 and TRBJ2-7, with D possibly TRBD1 on 6 matching bases. The CDR3 reads CASSSTGYEQYF. The CDR3 bases that were read are TGTGCTAGCAGTTCGACAGGTTATGAACAGTAC.